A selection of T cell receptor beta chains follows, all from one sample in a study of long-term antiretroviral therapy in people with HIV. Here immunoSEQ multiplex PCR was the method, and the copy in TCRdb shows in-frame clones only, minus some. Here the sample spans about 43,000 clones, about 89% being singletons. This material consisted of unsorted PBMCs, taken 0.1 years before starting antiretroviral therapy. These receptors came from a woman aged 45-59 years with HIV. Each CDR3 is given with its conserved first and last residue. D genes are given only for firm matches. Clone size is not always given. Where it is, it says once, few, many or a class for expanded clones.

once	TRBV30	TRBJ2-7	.	TGTGCCTGGAGGGCAACCCAGGGAAACAAGCAGTACTTC	CAWRATQGNKQYF
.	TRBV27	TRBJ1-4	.	TGTGCCAGCAGTTGGCAGGGCGAAAACGAAAAACTGTTTTTT	CASSWQGENEKLFF
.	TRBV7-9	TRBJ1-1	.	TGTGCCAGCAGCTTAACGGATATAAGGAAGGGAAACACTGAAGCTTTCTTT	CASSLTDIRKGNTEAFF
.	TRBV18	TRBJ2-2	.	TGTGCCAGCTCACCTTCAGGAGTCGGGGAGCTGTTTTTT	CASSPSGVGELFF
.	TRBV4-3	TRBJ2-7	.	TGCGCCAGCAGCCCTACTACGGTCTCCTACGAGCAGTACTTC	CASSPTTVSYEQYF
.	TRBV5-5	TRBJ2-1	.	TGTGCCAGCAGTCTTGAGGGGAGCTCCTACAATGAGCAGTTCTTC	CASSLEGSSYNEQFF
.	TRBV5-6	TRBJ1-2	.	TGTGCCAGCAGCTTGGTTTCGAACTATGGCTACACCTTC	CASSLVSNYGYTF
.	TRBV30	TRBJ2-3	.	TGTGCCTGGGGCCAACTTACTAGCACAGATACGCAGTATTTT	CAWGQLTSTDTQYF
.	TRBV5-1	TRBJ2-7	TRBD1	TGCGCCAGCAGTGCCGGGACAGGGGGCGAGCAGTACTTC	CASSAGTGGEQYF
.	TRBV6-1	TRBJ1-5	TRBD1	TGTGCCAGCAGTCCGGGACAGAACAATCAGCCCCAGCATTTT	CASSPGQNNQPQHF
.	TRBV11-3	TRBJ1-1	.	TGTGCCAGCAGCTTAACTGCGTTGGGGGAAGCTTTCTTT	CASSLTALGEAFF
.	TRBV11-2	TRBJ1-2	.	TGTGCCAGCAGCTTAGAAGGGGCAGGCAGGCACTATGGCTACACCTTC	CASSLEGAGRHYGYTF
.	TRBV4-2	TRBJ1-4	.	TGTGCCAGCAGGGCACTGGGGCCAGTTAATGAAAAACTGTTTTTT	CASRALGPVNEKLFF